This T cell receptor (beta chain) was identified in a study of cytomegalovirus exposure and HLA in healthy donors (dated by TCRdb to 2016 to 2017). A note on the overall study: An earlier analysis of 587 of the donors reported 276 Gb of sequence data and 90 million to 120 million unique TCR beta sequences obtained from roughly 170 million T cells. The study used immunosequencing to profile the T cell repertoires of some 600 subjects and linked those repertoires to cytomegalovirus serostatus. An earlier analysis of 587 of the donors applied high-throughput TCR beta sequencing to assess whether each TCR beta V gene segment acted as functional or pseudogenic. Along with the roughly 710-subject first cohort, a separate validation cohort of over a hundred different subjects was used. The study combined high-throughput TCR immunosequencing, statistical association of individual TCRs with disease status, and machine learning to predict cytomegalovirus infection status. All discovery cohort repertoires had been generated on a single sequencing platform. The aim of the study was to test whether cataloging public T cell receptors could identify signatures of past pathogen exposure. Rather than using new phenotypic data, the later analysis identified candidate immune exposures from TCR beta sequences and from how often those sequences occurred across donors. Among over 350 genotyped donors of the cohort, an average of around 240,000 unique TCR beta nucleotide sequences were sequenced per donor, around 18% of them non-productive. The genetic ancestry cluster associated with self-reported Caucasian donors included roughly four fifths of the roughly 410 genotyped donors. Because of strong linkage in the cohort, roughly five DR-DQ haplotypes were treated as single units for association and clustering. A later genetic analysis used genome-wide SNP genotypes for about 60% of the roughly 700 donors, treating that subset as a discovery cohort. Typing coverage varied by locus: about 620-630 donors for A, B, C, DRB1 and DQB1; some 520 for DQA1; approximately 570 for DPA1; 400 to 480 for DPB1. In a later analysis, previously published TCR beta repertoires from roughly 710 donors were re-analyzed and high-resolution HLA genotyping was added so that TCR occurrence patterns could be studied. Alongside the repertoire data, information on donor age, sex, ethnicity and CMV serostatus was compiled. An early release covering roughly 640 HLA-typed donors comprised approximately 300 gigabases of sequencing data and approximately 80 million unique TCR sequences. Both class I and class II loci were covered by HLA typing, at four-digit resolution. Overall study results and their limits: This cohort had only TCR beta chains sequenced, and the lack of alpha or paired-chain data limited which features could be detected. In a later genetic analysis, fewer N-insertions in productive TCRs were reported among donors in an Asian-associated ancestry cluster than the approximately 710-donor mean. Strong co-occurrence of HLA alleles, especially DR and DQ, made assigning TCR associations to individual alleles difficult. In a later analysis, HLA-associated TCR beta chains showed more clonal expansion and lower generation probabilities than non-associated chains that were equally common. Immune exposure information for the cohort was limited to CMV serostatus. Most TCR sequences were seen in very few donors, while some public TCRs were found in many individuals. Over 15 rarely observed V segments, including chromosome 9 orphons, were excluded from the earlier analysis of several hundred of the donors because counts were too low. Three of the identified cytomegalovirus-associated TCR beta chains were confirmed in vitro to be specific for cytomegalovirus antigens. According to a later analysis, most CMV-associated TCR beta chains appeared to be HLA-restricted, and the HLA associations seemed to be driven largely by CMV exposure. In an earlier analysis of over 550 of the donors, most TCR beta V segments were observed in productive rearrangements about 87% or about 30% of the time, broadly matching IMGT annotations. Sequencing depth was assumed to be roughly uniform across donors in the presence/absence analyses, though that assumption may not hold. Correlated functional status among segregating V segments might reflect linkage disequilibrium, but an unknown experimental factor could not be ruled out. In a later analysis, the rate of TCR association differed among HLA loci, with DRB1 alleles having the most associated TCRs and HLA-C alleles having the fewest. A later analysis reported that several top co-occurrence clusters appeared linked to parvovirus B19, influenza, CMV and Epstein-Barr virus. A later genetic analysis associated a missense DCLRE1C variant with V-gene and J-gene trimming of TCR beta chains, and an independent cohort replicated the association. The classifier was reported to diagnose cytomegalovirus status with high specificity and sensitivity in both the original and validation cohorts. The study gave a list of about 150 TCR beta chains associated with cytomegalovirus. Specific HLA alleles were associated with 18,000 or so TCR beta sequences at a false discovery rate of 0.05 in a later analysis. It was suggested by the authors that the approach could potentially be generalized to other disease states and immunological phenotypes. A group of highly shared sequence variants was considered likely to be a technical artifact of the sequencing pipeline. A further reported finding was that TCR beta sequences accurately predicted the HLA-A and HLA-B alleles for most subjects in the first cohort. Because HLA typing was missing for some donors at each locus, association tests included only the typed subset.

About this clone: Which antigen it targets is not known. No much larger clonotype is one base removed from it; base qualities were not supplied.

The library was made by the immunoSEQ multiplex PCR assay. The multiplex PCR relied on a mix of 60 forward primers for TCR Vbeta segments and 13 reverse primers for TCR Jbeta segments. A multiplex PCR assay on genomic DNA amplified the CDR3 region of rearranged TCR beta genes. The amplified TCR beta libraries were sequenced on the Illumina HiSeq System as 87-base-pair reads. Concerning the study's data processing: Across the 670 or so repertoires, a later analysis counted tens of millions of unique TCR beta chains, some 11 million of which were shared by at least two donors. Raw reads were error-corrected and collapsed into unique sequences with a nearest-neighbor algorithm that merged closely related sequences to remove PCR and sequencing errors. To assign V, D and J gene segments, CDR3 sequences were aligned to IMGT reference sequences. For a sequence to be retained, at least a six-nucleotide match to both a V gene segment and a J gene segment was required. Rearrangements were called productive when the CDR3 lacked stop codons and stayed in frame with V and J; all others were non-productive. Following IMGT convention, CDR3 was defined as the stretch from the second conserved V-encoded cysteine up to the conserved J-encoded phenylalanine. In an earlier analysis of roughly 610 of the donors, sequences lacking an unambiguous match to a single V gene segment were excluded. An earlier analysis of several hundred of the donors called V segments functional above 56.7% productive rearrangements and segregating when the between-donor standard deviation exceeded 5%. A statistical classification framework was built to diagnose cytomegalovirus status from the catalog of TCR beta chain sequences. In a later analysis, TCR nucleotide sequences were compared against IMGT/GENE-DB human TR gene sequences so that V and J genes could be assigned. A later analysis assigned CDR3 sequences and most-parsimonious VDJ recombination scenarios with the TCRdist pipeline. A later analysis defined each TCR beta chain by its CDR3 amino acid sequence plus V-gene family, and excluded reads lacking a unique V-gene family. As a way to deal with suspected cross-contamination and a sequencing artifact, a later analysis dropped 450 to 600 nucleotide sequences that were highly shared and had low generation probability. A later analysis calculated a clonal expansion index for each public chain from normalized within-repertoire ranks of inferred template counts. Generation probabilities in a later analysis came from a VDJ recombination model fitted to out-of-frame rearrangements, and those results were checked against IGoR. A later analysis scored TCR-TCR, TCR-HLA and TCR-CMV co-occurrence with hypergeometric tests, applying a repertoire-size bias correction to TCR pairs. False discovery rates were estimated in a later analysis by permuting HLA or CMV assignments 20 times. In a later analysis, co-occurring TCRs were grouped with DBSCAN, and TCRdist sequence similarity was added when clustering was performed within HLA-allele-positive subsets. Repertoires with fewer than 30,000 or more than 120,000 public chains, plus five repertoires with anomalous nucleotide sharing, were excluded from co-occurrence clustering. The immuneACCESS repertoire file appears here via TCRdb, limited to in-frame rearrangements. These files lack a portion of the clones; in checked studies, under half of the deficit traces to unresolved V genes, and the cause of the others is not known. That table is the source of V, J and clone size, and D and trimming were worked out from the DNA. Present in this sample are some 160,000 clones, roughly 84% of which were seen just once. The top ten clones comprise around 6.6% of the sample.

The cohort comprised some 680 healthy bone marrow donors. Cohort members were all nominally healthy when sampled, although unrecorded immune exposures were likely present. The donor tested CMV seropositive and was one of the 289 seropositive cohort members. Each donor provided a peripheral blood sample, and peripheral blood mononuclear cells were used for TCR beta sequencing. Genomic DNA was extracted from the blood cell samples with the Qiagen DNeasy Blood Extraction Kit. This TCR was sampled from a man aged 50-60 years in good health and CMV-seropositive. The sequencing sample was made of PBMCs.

CDR3 sequence: CASSLGIAGPYEQYF. The base sequence is TGTGCCAGCAGCTTAGGCATAGCGGGGCCCTACGAGCAGTACTTC. The rearrangement combines TRBV11-2 with TRBJ2-7; 8 bases in the middle match TRBD2. Relative to germline, V is missing 1 base and J is missing 2 bases, with 4 bases of the junction outside any gene match. The CDR3, from cysteine to phenylalanine, totals 15 residues. Here the CDR3 DNA is all that survives: 45 bases in frame from base 1. CDR1 is given as SGHAT and CDR2 as FQNNGV, both from the germline V gene.